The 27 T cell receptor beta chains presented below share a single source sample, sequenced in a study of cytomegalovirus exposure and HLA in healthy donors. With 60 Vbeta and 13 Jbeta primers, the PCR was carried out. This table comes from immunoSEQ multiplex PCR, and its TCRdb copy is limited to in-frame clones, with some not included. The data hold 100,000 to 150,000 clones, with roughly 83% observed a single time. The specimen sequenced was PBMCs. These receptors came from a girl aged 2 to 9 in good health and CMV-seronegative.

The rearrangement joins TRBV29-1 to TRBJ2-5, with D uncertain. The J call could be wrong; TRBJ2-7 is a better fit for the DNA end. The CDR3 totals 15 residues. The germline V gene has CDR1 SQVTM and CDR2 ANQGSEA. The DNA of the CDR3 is TGCAGCGTTGAAGATCCGGTCCTAAATGACTACGAGCAGTACTTC. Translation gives CSVEDPVLNDYEQYF.

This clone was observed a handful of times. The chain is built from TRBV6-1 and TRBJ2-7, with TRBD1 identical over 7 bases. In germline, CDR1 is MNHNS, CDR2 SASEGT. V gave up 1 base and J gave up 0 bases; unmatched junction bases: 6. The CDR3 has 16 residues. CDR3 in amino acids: CASSEVWTGPSYEQYF. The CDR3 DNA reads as TGTGCCAGCAGTGAAGTCTGGACAGGCCCCTCCTACGAGCAGTACTTC.

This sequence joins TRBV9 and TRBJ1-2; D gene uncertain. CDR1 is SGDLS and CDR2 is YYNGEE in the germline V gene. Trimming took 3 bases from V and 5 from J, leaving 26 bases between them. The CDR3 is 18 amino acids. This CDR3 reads CASSEAYDPKDPGYGYTF. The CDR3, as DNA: TGTGCCAGCAGCGAGGCGTATGACCCCAAAGACCCGGGATATGGCTACACCTTC.

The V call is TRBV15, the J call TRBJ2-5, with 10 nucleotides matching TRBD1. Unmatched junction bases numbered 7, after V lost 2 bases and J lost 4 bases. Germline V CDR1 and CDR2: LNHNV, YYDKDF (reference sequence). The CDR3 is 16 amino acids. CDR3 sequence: CATSRPPTGGAETQYF. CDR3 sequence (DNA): TGTGCCACCAGCAGACCCCCGACAGGGGGCGCAGAGACCCAGTACTTC. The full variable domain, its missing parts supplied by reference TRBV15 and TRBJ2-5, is DAMVIQNPRYQVTQFGKPVTLSCSQTLNHNVMYWYQQKSSQAPKLLFHYYDKDFNNEADTPDNFQSRRPNTSFCFLDIRSPGLGDTAMYLCATSRPPTGGAETQYFGPGTRLLVL.

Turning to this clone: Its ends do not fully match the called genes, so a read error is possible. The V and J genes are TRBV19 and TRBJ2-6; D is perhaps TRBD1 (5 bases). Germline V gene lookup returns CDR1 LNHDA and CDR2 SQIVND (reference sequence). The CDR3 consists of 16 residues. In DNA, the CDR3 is TGTGCCAGTAGTATAGCCCGTAACTCTGGGGCCAACGGCCTGACTTTC. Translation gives CASSIARNSGANGLTF.

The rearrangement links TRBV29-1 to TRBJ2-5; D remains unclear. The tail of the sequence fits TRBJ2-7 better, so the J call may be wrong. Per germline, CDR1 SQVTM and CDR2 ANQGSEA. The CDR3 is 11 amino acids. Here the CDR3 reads CSVVSSYEQYF. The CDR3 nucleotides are TGCAGCGTTGTTAGCTCCTACGAGCAGTACTTC.

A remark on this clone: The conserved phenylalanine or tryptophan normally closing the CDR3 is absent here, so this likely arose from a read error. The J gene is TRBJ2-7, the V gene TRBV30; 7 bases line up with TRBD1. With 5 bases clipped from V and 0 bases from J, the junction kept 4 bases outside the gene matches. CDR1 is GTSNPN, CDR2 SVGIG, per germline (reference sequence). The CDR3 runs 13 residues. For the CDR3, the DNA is TGTGCCTGGCGGACAGGTTTCTCCTACGAGCAGTACCTC. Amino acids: CAWRTGFSYEQYL.

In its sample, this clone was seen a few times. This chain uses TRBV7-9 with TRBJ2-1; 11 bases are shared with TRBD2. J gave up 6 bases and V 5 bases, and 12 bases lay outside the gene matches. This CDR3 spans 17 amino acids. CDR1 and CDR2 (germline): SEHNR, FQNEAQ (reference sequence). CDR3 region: CASSPPPLAGVPNEQFF. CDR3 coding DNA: TGTGCCAGCAGCCCACCCCCACTAGCGGGGGTTCCCAATGAGCAGTTCTTC. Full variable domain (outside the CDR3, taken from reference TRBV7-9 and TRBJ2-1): DTGVSQNPRHKITKRGQNVTFRCDPISEHNRLYWYRQTLGQGPEFLTYFQNEAQLEKSRLLSDRFSAERPKGSFSTLEIQRTEQGDSAMYLCASSPPPLAGVPNEQFFGPGTRLTVL.

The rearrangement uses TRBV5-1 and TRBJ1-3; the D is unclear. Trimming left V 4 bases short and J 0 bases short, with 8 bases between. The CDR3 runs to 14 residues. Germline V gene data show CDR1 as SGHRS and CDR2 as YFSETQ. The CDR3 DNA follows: TGCGCCAGCAGCGCGGGCCCCTCTGGAAACACCATATATTTT. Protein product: CASSAGPSGNTIYF.

The CDR3 sequence is CASIALAGKGADTQYF. As DNA, the CDR3 is TGTGCCAGCATTGCCCTAGCGGGTAAAGGGGCAGATACGCAGTATTTT. The chain is built from TRBV2 and TRBJ2-3; TRBD2 agrees at 8 bases. The CDR3 length is 16 residues. Trimming at V came to 7 bases and at J to 4 bases, leaving 13 bases not matched to a gene. The germline V gene has CDR1 SNHLY and CDR2 FYNNEI.

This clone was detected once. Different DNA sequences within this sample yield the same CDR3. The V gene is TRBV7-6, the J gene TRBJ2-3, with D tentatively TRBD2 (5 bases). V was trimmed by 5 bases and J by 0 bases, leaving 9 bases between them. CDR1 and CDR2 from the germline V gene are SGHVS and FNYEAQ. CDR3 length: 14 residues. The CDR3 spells CASSLRTSTDTQYF. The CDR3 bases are TGTGCCAGCAGCCTAAGGACTAGCACAGATACGCAGTATTTT.

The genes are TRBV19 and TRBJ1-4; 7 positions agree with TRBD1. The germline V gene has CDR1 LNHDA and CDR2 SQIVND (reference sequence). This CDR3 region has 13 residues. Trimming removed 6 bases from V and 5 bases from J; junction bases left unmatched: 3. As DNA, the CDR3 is TGTGCCAGTAGACAGGGGCCAAATGAAAAACTGTTTTTT. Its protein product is CASRQGPNEKLFF.

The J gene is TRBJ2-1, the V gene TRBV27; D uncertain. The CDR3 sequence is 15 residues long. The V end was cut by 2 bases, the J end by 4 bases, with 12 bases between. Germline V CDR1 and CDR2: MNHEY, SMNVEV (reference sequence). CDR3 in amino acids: CASSLIPNPYNEQFF. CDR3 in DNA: TGTGCCAGCAGTTTAATACCTAATCCGTACAATGAGCAGTTCTTC.

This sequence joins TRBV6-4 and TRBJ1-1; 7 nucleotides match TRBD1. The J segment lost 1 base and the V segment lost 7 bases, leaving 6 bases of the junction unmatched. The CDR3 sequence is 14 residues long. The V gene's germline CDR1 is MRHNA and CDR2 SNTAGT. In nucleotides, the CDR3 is TGTGCCAGCACTCTAAGACAGGGGAACACTGAAGCTTTCTTT. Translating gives CASTLRQGNTEAFF.

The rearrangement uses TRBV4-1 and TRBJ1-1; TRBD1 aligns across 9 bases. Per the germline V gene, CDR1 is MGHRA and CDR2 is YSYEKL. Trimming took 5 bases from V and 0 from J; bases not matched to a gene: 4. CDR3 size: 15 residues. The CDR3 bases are TGCGCCAGCAGCGGGGACAGGGAATTGAACACTGAAGCTTTCTTT. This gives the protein CASSGDRELNTEAFF.

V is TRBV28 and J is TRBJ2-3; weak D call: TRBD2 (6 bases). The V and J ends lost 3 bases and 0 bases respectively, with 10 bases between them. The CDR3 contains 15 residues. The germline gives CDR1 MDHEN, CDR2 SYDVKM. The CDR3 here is CASSFSGSSTDTQYF. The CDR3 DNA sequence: TGTGCCAGCAGTTTTAGCGGTTCTAGCACAGATACGCAGTATTTT.

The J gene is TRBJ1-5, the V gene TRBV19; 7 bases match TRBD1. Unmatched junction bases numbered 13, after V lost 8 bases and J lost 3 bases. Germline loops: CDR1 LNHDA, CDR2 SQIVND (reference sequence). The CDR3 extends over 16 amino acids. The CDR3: CASRDSQRLANQPQHF. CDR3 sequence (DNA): TGTGCCAGTCGGGACAGCCAACGACTGGCCAATCAGCCCCAGCATTTT. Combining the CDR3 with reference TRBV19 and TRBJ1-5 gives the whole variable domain DGGITQSPKYLFRKEGQNVTLSCEQNLNHDAMYWYRQDPGQGLRLIYYSQIVNDFQKGDIAEGYSVSREKKESFPLTVTSAQKNPTAFYLCASRDSQRLANQPQHFGDGTRLSIL.

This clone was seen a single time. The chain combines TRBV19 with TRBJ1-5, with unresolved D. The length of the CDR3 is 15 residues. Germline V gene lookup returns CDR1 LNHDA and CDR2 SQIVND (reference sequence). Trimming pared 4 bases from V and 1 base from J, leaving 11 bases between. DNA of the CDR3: TGTGCCAGTAGTACCAGAGCGGGGAGCAATCAGCCCCAGCATTTT. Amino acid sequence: CASSTRAGSNQPQHF.

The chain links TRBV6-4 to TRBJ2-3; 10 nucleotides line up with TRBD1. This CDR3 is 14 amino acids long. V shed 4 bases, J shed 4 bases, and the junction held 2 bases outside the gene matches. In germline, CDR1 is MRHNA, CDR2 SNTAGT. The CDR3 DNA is TGTGCCAGCAGTGTGGGACAGGGGCCAGATACGCAGTATTTT. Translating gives CASSVGQGPDTQYF.

The CDR3 region has the DNA TGTGCCAGTAGTATCACAGGGGGGGGCAATCAGCCCCAGCATTTT. As protein: CASSITGGGNQPQHF. The chain couples TRBV19 to TRBJ1-5; 8 positions match TRBD1. The CDR3 is 15 residues long. Losses at the gene ends were 3 bases for V and 2 bases for J; bases not matched to a gene: 3. CDR1 is LNHDA, CDR2 SQIVND, per germline (reference sequence).

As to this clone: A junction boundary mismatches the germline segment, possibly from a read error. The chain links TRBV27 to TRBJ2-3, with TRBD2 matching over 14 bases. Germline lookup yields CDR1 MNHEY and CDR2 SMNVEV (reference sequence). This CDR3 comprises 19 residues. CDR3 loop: CASSLSGLAGGIRTDTQYF. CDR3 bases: TGTGCCAGCAGCTTATCAGGACTAGCGGGGGGCATTCGCACAGATACGCAGTATTTT.

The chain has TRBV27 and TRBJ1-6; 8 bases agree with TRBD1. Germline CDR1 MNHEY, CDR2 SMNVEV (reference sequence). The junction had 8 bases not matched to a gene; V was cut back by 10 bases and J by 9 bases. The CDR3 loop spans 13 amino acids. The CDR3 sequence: CATRQGTGSPLHF. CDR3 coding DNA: TGTGCCACCCGACAGGGGACTGGTTCACCCCTCCACTTT.

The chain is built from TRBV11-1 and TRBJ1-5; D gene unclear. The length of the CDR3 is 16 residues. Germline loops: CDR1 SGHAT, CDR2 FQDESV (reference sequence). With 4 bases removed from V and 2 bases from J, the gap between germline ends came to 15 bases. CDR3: CASSCPGPSGNQPQHF. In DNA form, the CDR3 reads TGTGCCAGCAGCTGCCCTGGGCCGTCGGGCAATCAGCCCCAGCATTTT.

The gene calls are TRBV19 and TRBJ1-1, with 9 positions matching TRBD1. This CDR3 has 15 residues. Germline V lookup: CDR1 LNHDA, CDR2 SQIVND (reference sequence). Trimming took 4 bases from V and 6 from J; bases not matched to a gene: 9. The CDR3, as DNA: TGTGCCAGTAGTAGCCGACAGGGGGAGTTTTCTGAAGCTTTCTTT. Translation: CASSSRQGEFSEAFF.

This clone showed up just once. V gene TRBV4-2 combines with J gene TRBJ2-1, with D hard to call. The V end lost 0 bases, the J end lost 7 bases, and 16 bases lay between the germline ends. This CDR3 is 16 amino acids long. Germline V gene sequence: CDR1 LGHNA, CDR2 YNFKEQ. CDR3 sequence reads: CASSQDWSLEFNEQFF. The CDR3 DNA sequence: TGTGCCAGCAGCCAAGATTGGTCCCTGGAGTTTAATGAGCAGTTCTTC.

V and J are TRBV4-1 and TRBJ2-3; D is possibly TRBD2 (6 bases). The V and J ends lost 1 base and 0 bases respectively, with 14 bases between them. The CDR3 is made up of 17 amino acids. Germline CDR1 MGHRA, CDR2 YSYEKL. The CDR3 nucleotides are TGCGCCAGCAGCCAAGTTTATGGCGGGGACAGCACAGATACGCAGTATTTT. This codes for CASSQVYGGDSTDTQYF.

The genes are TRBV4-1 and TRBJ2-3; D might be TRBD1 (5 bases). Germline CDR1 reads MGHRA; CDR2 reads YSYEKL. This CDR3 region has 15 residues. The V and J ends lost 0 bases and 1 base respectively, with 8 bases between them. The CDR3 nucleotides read TGCGCCAGCAGCCAAGAGGGGCAGGGCACAGATACGCAGTATTTT. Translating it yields CASSQEGQGTDTQYF.